The 16 T cell receptor beta chains listed next were all sequenced from one sample in a study of cytomegalovirus exposure and HLA in healthy donors. A multiplex PCR was run with 60 Vbeta primers and 13 Jbeta primers. Libraries were prepared by immunoSEQ multiplex PCR; TCRdb keeps only in-frame clonotypes and omits some of them. This sample has over 150,000 clones, with around 80% found just once. Sequenced: PBMCs. These receptor sequences come from a human donor in good health.

As for this clone: Mismatch with germline at one junction end may stem from a read error. The chain joins TRBV7-9 to TRBJ1-5, with 8 bases lining up with TRBD1. CDR3 size: 13 residues. CDR1 is SEHNR and CDR2 is FQNEAQ in the germline V gene (reference sequence). The CDR3 spells CSSSLQGDQPQHF. CDR3 nucleotides: TGTTCCAGCAGCTTACAGGGGGATCAGCCCCAGCATTTT.

V and J are TRBV9 and TRBJ1-1; D call uncertain. Germline V lookup: CDR1 SGDLS, CDR2 YYNGEE. Trimming removed 6 bases at V and 8 bases at J, with 14 bases between. CDR3 size: 12 residues. The CDR3 DNA is TGTGCCAGCAACAATCTAGAGGGAGAAGCTTTCTTT. Amino acids: CASNNLEGEAFF.

The chain combines TRBV6-5 with TRBJ2-7; D is possibly TRBD1 (5 bases). In germline, CDR1 is MNHEY, CDR2 SVGAGI. Trimming took off 2 bases at V and 6 bases at J, with 14 bases between the two ends. The CDR3 extends over 14 amino acids. Here the CDR3 DNA reads TGTGCCAGCAGTTACGACGGGCAGGGTCCCGAGCAGTACTTC. It is translated as CASSYDGQGPEQYF.

The chain recombines TRBV6-6 with TRBJ1-6, with D perhaps TRBD1 (6 bases). CDR3 length: 15 residues. Germline values: CDR1 MNHNY, CDR2 SVGAGI (reference sequence). Between the trimmed V and J ends, which lost 6 bases and 1 base, there was a span of 10 bases. CDR3 in DNA: TGTGCCAGCAGGACACAGGGTTCCTATAATTCACCCCTCCACTTT. The encoded protein is CASRTQGSYNSPLHF.

The chain couples TRBV5-6 to TRBJ1-3, with a possible D match to TRBD1 (5 bases). From germline, CDR1 is SGHDT and CDR2 YYEEEE. V dropped 4 bases and J dropped 0 bases, with 11 bases sitting between them. The CDR3 length is 15 residues. CDR3 region: CASSPGASSGNTIYF. Here the CDR3 DNA reads TGTGCCAGCAGCCCTGGGGCTAGCTCTGGAAACACCATATATTTT.

This clone was detected only once. This sequence joins TRBV4-2 and TRBJ2-7; D is undetermined. Germline V gene data show CDR1 as LGHNA and CDR2 as YNFKEQ. V was shortened by 0 bases and J by 1 base, with 7 bases between the two germline ends. The CDR3 loop spans 14 amino acids. Here the CDR3 DNA reads TGTGCCAGCAGCCAAGATTACAATTCCTACGAGCAGTACTTC. Its translation: CASSQDYNSYEQYF.

The gene calls are TRBV7-9 and TRBJ1-6, with TRBD1 matching over 8 bases. V lost 3 bases to trimming and J lost 4 bases; unmatched junction nucleotides: 5. CDR1 SEHNR and CDR2 FQNEAQ come from the germline V gene (reference sequence). The CDR3 loop spans 16 amino acids. In DNA form, the CDR3 reads TGTGCCAGCAGCTTCCTAGGACAGGGTTATAATTCACCCCTCCACTTT. Its translation: CASSFLGQGYNSPLHF.

This chain connects TRBV5-5 to TRBJ2-3; D is undetermined. Deletions cut 1 base from V and 6 bases from J, with 6 bases between. The germline CDR1 and CDR2 sequences are SGHKS and YYEKEE (reference sequence). This CDR3 contains 12 residues. Here the CDR3 reads CASSLWLDTQYF. CDR3 sequence (DNA): TGTGCCAGCAGCTTGTGGCTGGATACGCAGTATTTT.

The V and J genes are TRBV11-2 and TRBJ2-7; weak D call: TRBD2 (7 bases). The CDR3 covers 14 residues. In germline, CDR1 is SGHAT, CDR2 FQNNGV. Trimming removed 7 bases at V and 2 bases at J, with 15 bases between. The chain's CDR3 is CASTPRGPAYEQYF. CDR3 nucleotides: TGTGCCAGCACCCCGCGGGGGCCCGCCTACGAGCAGTACTTC.

This clone was picked up a small number of times. J is TRBJ2-7 and V is TRBV15, with 8 nucleotides matching TRBD2. Trimming cost V 0 bases and J 6 bases; bases outside gene matches: 13. CDR1 LNHNV and CDR2 YYDKDF come from the germline V gene (reference sequence). The CDR3 contains 17 residues. The CDR3 nucleotides read TGTGCCACCAGCAGAGATGGAACATCGAGCGGGGGCTCCGAGCAGTACTTC. It encodes CATSRDGTSSGGSEQYF.

This clone was observed a single time. The rearrangement uses TRBV6-6 and TRBJ2-6; D may be TRBD1 (5 bases). Germline V gives CDR1 MNHNY, CDR2 SVGAGI (reference sequence). V was pared by 7 bases and J by 0 bases, with 10 bases between. There are 15 residues in the CDR3. The CDR3 reads CASNLDSSGANVLTF. The CDR3 DNA reads TGTGCCAGCAACCTAGACAGCTCTGGGGCCAACGTCCTGACTTTC.

The chain is built from TRBV5-1 and TRBJ1-5; TRBD1 matches at 11 bases. Looked up from germline, CDR1 is SGHRS and CDR2 is YFSETQ. After removal of 4 bases from V and 2 bases from J, the junction contained 5 bases not matched to a gene. The CDR3 spans 16 residues. The CDR3: CASSHGTGGRNQPQHF. CDR3 in DNA: TGCGCCAGCAGCCACGGGACAGGGGGACGCAATCAGCCCCAGCATTTT.

This sequence joins TRBV9 and TRBJ2-7; D perhaps matches TRBD1 (5 bases). Germline assignment: CDR1 SGDLS and CDR2 YYNGEE. V was trimmed by 3 bases and J by 2 bases, leaving 12 bases between them. This CDR3 spans 14 amino acids. CDR3 residues: CASSEAGNTYEQYF. CDR3 DNA sequence: TGTGCCAGCAGCGAAGCAGGGAATACCTACGAGCAGTACTTC.

This clone was counted a single time. The gene calls are TRBV7-9 and TRBJ1-2; D is possibly TRBD1 (5 bases). The V gene's germline CDR1 is SEHNR and CDR2 FQNEAQ (reference sequence). The CDR3 extends over 16 amino acids. V lost 3 bases to trimming and J lost 4 bases, with 18 bases between them. CDR3 protein: CASSLFREPMGYGYTF. CDR3 bases: TGTGCCAGCAGCTTGTTCAGGGAACCCATGGGCTATGGCTACACCTTC.

This clone occurred a few times. V usage is TRBV2 and J usage is TRBJ1-1; D call uncertain. V lost 3 bases and J lost 11, with 16 bases in between. Germline CDR1 SNHLY, CDR2 FYNNEI. The CDR3 loop spans 13 amino acids. The CDR3 here is CASSDEEGGSAFF. The CDR3 nucleotides read TGTGCCAGCAGTGATGAGGAGGGAGGCTCGGCTTTCTTT.

This clone was found once. J is TRBJ2-5 and V is TRBV6-5; tentatively, D is TRBD2 (6 bases). The CDR3 has 14 amino acids. Germline CDR1 is MNHEY and CDR2 is SVGAGI. V shed 2 bases and J shed 5 bases, with 12 bases lying between them. The CDR3 sequence: CASSYNGAGETQYF. Here the CDR3 DNA reads TGTGCCAGCAGTTACAACGGGGCGGGGGAGACCCAGTACTTC.